These T cell receptor beta chains were read from a single sample in a study of T cells expressing NK-cell markers. TCRdb re-called the 5' RACE reads and gives one entry per CDR3 protein, without DNA. This table lists about 430,000 distinct CDR3 sequences. The sequencing sample was made of blood T cells: a sorted CD56 or NKG2C T cell subset, CD4+ or CD8+ T cells, or bulk PBMC T cells (not recorded which). All receptors derive from a woman between 45 and 65 years old in good health. Each CDR3 is given with its conserved first and last residue. Fields, in order: V gene, J gene, CDR3 protein.

TRBV5-1	TRBJ2-5	CASSQGGAETQYF
TRBV12-3/TRBV12-4	TRBJ2-1	CASRYEDLQQPFADNEQFF
TRBV25-1	TRBJ2-5	CASSSGRIQETQYF
TRBV11-3	TRBJ1-3	CASSRTRDGSGNTIYF
TRBV11-2	TRBJ1-1	CASSSRPRGTEAFF
TRBV28	TRBJ1-2	CASSPQGGYTF
TRBV29-1	TRBJ2-3	CSVEALAGGDTQYF
TRBV3-1	TRBJ1-2	CASSQDSGPSLGYTF
TRBV5-1	TRBJ2-5	CASSELLLETQYF
TRBV10-3	TRBJ2-7	CAISARYEQYF
TRBV5-1	TRBJ2-1	CASRPGLAVLNEQFF
TRBV12-3/TRBV12-4	TRBJ1-1	CASSLQYDRPAFF
TRBV5-1	TRBJ2-1	CASSPAGVHEQFF
TRBV24-1	TRBJ2-5	CATSDSGQSKTQYF
TRBV5-1	TRBJ2-2	CASSLETGGKGTGELFF
TRBV27	TRBJ2-1	CATLRAVDSNEQFF
TRBV15	TRBJ2-5	CATAIGEETQYF
TRBV11-2	TRBJ2-1	CASSLDRWQGGYNEQFF
TRBV9	TRBJ2-5	CASSGGRPRGETQYF
TRBV6-6	TRBJ1-5	CASREGASSNQPQHF
TRBV6-1	TRBJ2-7	CASSLTRQGSEQYF
TRBV5-6	TRBJ2-4	CASSLRGLGAPKNIQYF
TRBV18	TRBJ2-2	CASSPPRLALLNTGELFF
TRBV18	TRBJ2-5	CASSPLPSGSDSRETQYF
TRBV20-1	TRBJ2-1	CSARSRLAGVGEQFF
TRBV25-1	TRBJ2-3	CATSQGADTQYF
TRBV12-3/TRBV12-4	TRBJ2-6	CASSLISKTGANVLTF
TRBV20-1	TRBJ1-5	CSAREQASLGPQHF
TRBV12-3/TRBV12-4	TRBJ2-2	CASRRAGATGELFF
TRBV5-1	TRBJ2-2	CASSLSSSQNTGELFF
TRBV6-5	TRBJ2-5	CASSSGGTYQETQYF
TRBV10-3	TRBJ2-2	CAIRGDRENTGELFF
TRBV7-9	TRBJ2-1	CASSLAGSVPYNEQFF
TRBV14	TRBJ2-7	CASRRTGQTYEQYF
TRBV3-1	TRBJ2-1	CASSQGVSGSYEQFF
TRBV19	TRBJ2-1	CASSSHQGQNNEQFF
TRBV24-1	TRBJ2-2	CATSGTRTGAGELFF
TRBV6-4	TRBJ1-2	CASSDGSPDGYTF
TRBV5-1	TRBJ2-5	CASSLTGDRETQYF
TRBV6-5	TRBJ1-5	CASSYSSGLGQPQHF
TRBV28	TRBJ1-3	CASMGGNTIYF
TRBV7-3	TRBJ2-1	CASSPLLGHEQFF
TRBV5-6	TRBJ2-1	CASTPWFDRTNYNEQFF
TRBV5-1	TRBJ1-2	CASSLEAGFESYGYTF
TRBV9	TRBJ1-6	CASSAGPRNSPLHF
TRBV9	TRBJ2-3	CASSVGPTLSTDTQYF
TRBV12-3/TRBV12-4	TRBJ1-2	CASSPPGQLTLHGYTF
TRBV5-1	TRBJ2-5	CASSFAGQGGETQYF
TRBV19	TRBJ2-4	CASSMSTGRLNIQYF
TRBV6-5	TRBJ2-7	CAPGDRTYEQYF
TRBV12-3/TRBV12-4	TRBJ1-4	CASSLGALANEKLFF
TRBV5-1	TRBJ1-1	CASSLAAKAGANTEAFF
TRBV7-9	TRBJ2-2	CASRQTGGEAGELFF